The source of this T cell receptor beta chain is a study of cytomegalovirus exposure and HLA in healthy donors. Broader study findings: Cytomegalovirus association was assigned to about 180 TCR beta chains.

As for this clone: No antigen is known for it.

V was cut by 4 bases and J by 5 bases, with 17 bases left in between. Germline CDR1 is SGHTA and CDR2 is FQGNSA. The CDR3 consists of 15 residues. The PCR had 60 Vbeta and 13 Jbeta primers. Sequencing was performed with immunoSEQ multiplex PCR; in TCRdb, only in-frame clones are kept and a portion is missing. The sample lists 160,000 or so clones, around three quarters occurring once. This chain joins TRBV7-2 and TRBJ1-2; TRBD1 is a possible D gene (5 bases). The clonotype originates from a man between 40 and 49 years old in good health and CMV-seronegative. The sequencing sample was made of PBMCs. CDR3 sequence: CASSYNVQGWYGYTF. The CDR3 region has the DNA TGTGCCAGCAGCTATAATGTCCAGGGATGGTATGGCTACACCTTC.